This T cell receptor (beta chain) came from a study of blood T cell repertoires in COVID-19. Study in general: COVID-19 samples from acute and convalescent phases originated in the United States, Italy and Spain.

Produced via immunoSEQ multiplex PCR; TCRdb's table is partial and in-frame only. The sample comprises 200,000 or so clones, around four fifths of which are singletons, and about 0.95% rests with the top ten. Germline V gene sequence: CDR1 SGHTA, CDR2 FQGNSA. There are 18 residues in the CDR3. Trimming took 3 bases from V and 6 from J; bases not matched to a gene: 9. The chain links TRBV7-2 to TRBJ2-1; TRBD2 agrees at 15 bases. This receptor was obtained from a man in his sixties with COVID-19, enrolled during active disease. Material for sequencing was peripheral blood. CDR3 amino acids: CASSFGTSGRRRGNEQFF. DNA for the CDR3: TGTGCCAGCAGCTTCGGGACTAGCGGGAGGAGGAGGGGCAATGAGCAGTTCTTC.